The rows below give T cell receptor beta chains drawn from one sample of a study of cytomegalovirus exposure and HLA in healthy donors. Libraries were prepared by immunoSEQ multiplex PCR; TCRdb keeps only in-frame clonotypes and omits some of them. This repertoire shows just over 150,000 clones, 60% to 80% found once; its top ten account for 1.1% to 1.5%. Material: PBMCs. These receptor sequences come from a woman between 25 and 40 years old in good health and CMV-seronegative. Each CDR3 is given with its conserved first and last residue. A D gene is named only where the DNA matches it firmly. Some rows have no size entry. The others give once, few or many, or a class for an expanded clone.

TRBJ2-2	TRBV18	once	TRBD2	TGTGCCAGCTCACCAACTAGCGGGAACACCGGGGAGCTGTTTTTT	CASSPTSGNTGELFF
TRBJ2-1	TRBV5-1	.	.	TGCGCCAGCAGCTTTGAGGCGTCAAGTGGCAATGAGCAGTTCTTC	CASSFEASSGNEQFF
TRBJ1-4	TRBV18	.	TRBD1	TGTGCCAGCTCACCAAGACAGGGGCCAAATGAAAAACTGTTTTTT	CASSPRQGPNEKLFF
TRBJ1-1	TRBV30	.	.	TGTGCCTGGAGTGTACTAGGGTGGGGTGAAGCTTTCTTT	CAWSVLGWGEAFF
TRBJ2-2	TRBV5-4	.	TRBD1	TGTGCCAGCAGCCTGGGACAGGGGTACGGGGAGCTGTTTTTT	CASSLGQGYGELFF
TRBJ2-1	TRBV5-4	.	TRBD2	TGTGCCAGCAGCCAGAGCGGGGGGGCTTGGAATGAGCAGTTCTTC	CASSQSGGAWNEQFF
TRBJ1-1	TRBV5-6	.	TRBD1	TGTGCCAGCAGCCCCGACAGGGCCACTGAAGCTTTCTTT	CASSPDRATEAFF
TRBJ1-1	TRBV6-5	.	.	TGTGCCAGCAGTTGGGCCTCAGTTTTGAACACTGAAGCTTTCTTT	CASSWASVLNTEAFF
TRBJ2-2	TRBV7-2	.	.	TGTGCCAGCAGCTCCGGGACTTTGTACACCGGGGAGCTGTTTTTT	CASSSGTLYTGELFF
TRBJ2-3	TRBV6-1	few	TRBD2	TGTGCCAGCAGTGCAGCCTGGGTAGCGGGGGGAAGGAGGGATACGCAGTATTTT	CASSAAWVAGGRRDTQYF
TRBJ2-7	TRBV10-1	.	TRBD2	TGCGCCAACGCCGAGACTAGCGGGGGAAAAACAGGCGACGAGCAGTACTTC	CANAETSGGKTGDEQYF
TRBJ2-1	TRBV12-2	.	.	TGTGCAAGTCGCTTTAGGGTGGGGGGGACTATCTTGTACAATGAGCAGTTCTTC	CASRFRVGGTILYNEQFF
TRBJ1-4	TRBV5-1	.	.	TGCGCCAGCAGCTCCGGGACTTCTCCGACTAATGAAAAACTGTTTTTT	CASSSGTSPTNEKLFF
TRBJ1-2	TRBV5-1	.	TRBD1	TGCGCCAGCAGCCCTGGACAGGGAGAAGACTATGGCTACACCTTC	CASSPGQGEDYGYTF
TRBJ1-1	TRBV29-1	.	TRBD1	TGCAGCGTTCCGGGACAGGGTGTTGAAGCTTTCTTT	CSVPGQGVEAFF
TRBJ2-1	TRBV6-4	.	.	TGTGCCAGCACCCAGCAACCTCTAGGGGGCAATGAGCAGTTCTTC	CASTQQPLGGNEQFF
TRBJ1-6	TRBV9	few	TRBD1	TGTGCCAGCAGCGTCGGGCAGGGGGCCAATTCACCCCTCCACTTT	CASSVGQGANSPLHF
TRBJ1-5	TRBV19	.	.	TGTGCCAGTGGTATAGTAGGGGCTGGGCATAGCAATCAGCCCCAGCATTTT	CASGIVGAGHSNQPQHF
TRBJ1-2	TRBV2	few	.	TGTGCCAGCGTTAGGGAGGAGGGCCCGGATGGCTACACCTTC	CASVREEGPDGYTF
TRBJ1-2	TRBV5-6	.	.	TGTGCCAGCAGCTTGGTACAGTATGGCTACACCTTC	CASSLVQYGYTF
TRBJ1-5	TRBV5-6	.	TRBD1	TGTGCCAGCAGTTACGGGACAGCTAATCAGCCCCAGCATTTT	CASSYGTANQPQHF
TRBJ2-3	TRBV9	.	TRBD2	TGTGCCAGCAGCGTAGTAGCGGGGGTCACAGATACGCAGTATTTT	CASSVVAGVTDTQYF
TRBJ1-6	TRBV7-9	once	TRBD1	TGTGCCAGCAGCTCCCCCCAGGGGGCCCATTCACCCCTCCACTTT	CASSSPQGAHSPLHF
TRBJ1-5	TRBV6-1	.	TRBD1	TGTGCCAGCAGGGACAGGGACTATAGCAATCAGCCCCAGCATTTT	CASRDRDYSNQPQHF
TRBJ1-5	TRBV27	once	TRBD1	TGTGCCAGCAGTTTGACAGGGGGCGATCAGCCCCAGCATTTT	CASSLTGGDQPQHF
TRBJ1-6	TRBV5-6	.	TRBD1	TGTGCCAGCAGCTTATTGGGACAGGGGTCCTATAATTCACCCCTCCACTTT	CASSLLGQGSYNSPLHF
TRBJ2-7	TRBV5-6	few	.	TGTGCCAGCAGCTTGTTGCCGGGTACGCAGCAGTACTTC	CASSLLPGTQQYF
TRBJ2-1	TRBV5-1	.	.	TGCGCCAGCAGTACCGTCAGATACAATGAGCAGTTCTTC	CASSTVRYNEQFF
TRBJ2-7	TRBV7-2	.	.	TGTGCCAGCAGCTTAGCATCGGGTCACGGGCAGTACTTC	CASSLASGHGQYF
TRBJ1-2	TRBV9	few	.	TGTGCCAGCAGCCCTCGGGACACGAGGATCTATGGCTACACCTTC	CASSPRDTRIYGYTF
TRBJ2-7	TRBV27	.	TRBD2	TGTGCCAGCAGTTTAGAGCGGGGTTGGGAGCAGTACTTC	CASSLERGWEQYF
TRBJ1-6	TRBV7-6	.	.	TGTGCCAGCAGCTTAGCGGTTGCGGCTACTAATTCACCCCTCCACTTT	CASSLAVAATNSPLHF
TRBJ2-1	TRBV11-1	.	TRBD2	TGTGCCAGCAGCCCTGGGACTAGCGGGTACAATGAGCAGTTCTTC	CASSPGTSGYNEQFF
TRBJ1-1	TRBV11-2	.	.	TGTGCCAGCAGCCCGAAGAGGAACACTGAAGCTTTCTTT	CASSPKRNTEAFF
TRBJ1-1	TRBV6-1	.	.	TGTGCCAGCGGCCAGGGCCCAGAAGCTTTCTTT	CASGQGPEAFF
TRBJ2-3	TRBV27	.	.	TGTGCCATTAAAGGGGGGGAGACAGATACGCAGTATTTT	CAIKGGETDTQYF
TRBJ1-4	TRBV2	.	.	TGTGCCAGCAACGGGCTGCAGCGAGGGCGTCGGAATGAAAAACTGTTTTTT	CASNGLQRGRRNEKLFF
TRBJ2-3	TRBV5-1	.	TRBD1	TGCGCCAGCAGCCAGGGGGACCCTAGCACAGATACGCAGTATTTT	CASSQGDPSTDTQYF
TRBJ1-2	TRBV10-3	few	.	TGTGCCATCAGCCCAGTGGGGGCCGCCTATGGCTACACCTTC	CAISPVGAAYGYTF
TRBJ1-2	TRBV6-5	.	.	TGTGCCAGCACTCCCGGGCGGGTCTATGGCTACACCTTC	CASTPGRVYGYTF
TRBJ1-6	TRBV13	.	.	TGTGCCAGCAGCTTTGGCGGGAGCTCCTATAATTCACCCCTCCACTTT	CASSFGGSSYNSPLHF
TRBJ2-3	TRBV5-1	.	TRBD2	TGCGCCAGCAGCTTGACTAGCGGGGGGGGAAGCACAGATACGCAGTATTTT	CASSLTSGGGSTDTQYF
TRBJ1-1	TRBV9	once	.	TGTGCCAGCAGCGTGCCCCCGACAGGGAACACTGAAGCTTTCTTT	CASSVPPTGNTEAFF
TRBJ2-2	TRBV6-1	once	.	TGTGCCAGCAGTGAAAGAACAGCCTGGGGGGAGCTGTTTTTT	CASSERTAWGELFF
TRBJ1-2	TRBV28	few	.	TGTGCCAGCAGTTTGGGTGGGGCGGGGGCAATTGGCTACACCTTC	CASSLGGAGAIGYTF
TRBJ2-2	TRBV5-1	.	TRBD1	TGCGCCAGCAGCGGTGACAGGGGGCGACGGGCCGGGGAGCTGTTTTTT	CASSGDRGRRAGELFF
TRBJ1-2	TRBV19	.	TRBD1	TGTGCCAGTAGCCGGGGACAGGCCGGTAACTATGGCTACACCTTC	CASSRGQAGNYGYTF
TRBJ2-1	TRBV7-9	.	TRBD1	TGTGCCAGCAGCTACGTGCAGGGGGCTTTGGGGTACAATGAGCAGTTCTTC	CASSYVQGALGYNEQFF
TRBJ2-5	TRBV29-1	.	.	TGCAGCGTGAGACAGGGAGGAGAGGAGACCCAGTACTTC	CSVRQGGEETQYF
TRBJ2-2	TRBV10-3	.	TRBD2	TGTGCCATCAAGGCGGGGGGGCCTCTTCTCGGGGAGCTGTTTTTT	CAIKAGGPLLGELFF
TRBJ1-3	TRBV7-7	.	.	TGTGCTAGCAGCCCGGGGTTAGGGAGCTCTGGAAACACCATATATTTT	CASSPGLGSSGNTIYF
TRBJ1-1	TRBV4-1	few	.	TGCGCCAGCAGCCAAGATCAGGCGAAACGGAACACTGAAGCTTTCTTT	CASSQDQAKRNTEAFF
TRBJ2-5	TRBV7-6	few	.	TGTGCCAGCAGCTTAGCGCCGGGGCAAGAGACCCAGTACTTC	CASSLAPGQETQYF